The rows below give T cell receptor beta chains drawn from one sample of a study of T-cell reconstitution after alpha-beta-depleted transplantation in children. TCRdb re-derived calls from the PCR reads in MiXCR, one entry per CDR3 protein. The sample yields fewer than 500,000 distinct CDR3 sequences, 43% seen once. This specimen consisted of PBMCs, obtained before TCRalphabeta/CD19-depleted stem cell transplant. These receptors were obtained from a girl aged 2 to 9 with aplastic anemia, due to receive a stem cell transplant. Both conserved end residues are part of each CDR3. A D gene is named only where the DNA matches it firmly. For some rows the clone size is stated as once, few or many, or as a class when expanded; others skip it.

clone_size | j_call | v_call | d_call | cdr3_aa | cdr3_nt
NA | TRBJ2-7 | TRBV7-9 | NA | CASSPTGREQYF | TGTGCCAGCAGCCCAACAGGGCGGGAGCAGTACTTC
NA | TRBJ2-6 | TRBV20-1 | NA | CSARDKGEAGANVLTF | TGCAGTGCTAGAGATAAGGGGGAGGCTGGGGCCAACGTCCTGACTTTC
many | TRBJ2-2 | TRBV20-1 | TRBD2 | CSARPPAGVKGTGELFF | TGCAGTGCTAGGCCCCCAGCGGGAGTTAAAGGAACCGGGGAGCTGTTTTTT
NA | TRBJ2-7 | TRBV29-1 | TRBD2 | CSVLAGPYEQYF | TGCAGCGTCTTAGCGGGCCCCTACGAGCAGTACTTC
few | TRBJ2-1 | TRBV29-1 | NA | CSVERSLSYNEQFF | TGCAGCGTTGAGAGGAGTCTGTCCTACAATGAGCAGTTCTTC
NA | TRBJ2-5 | TRBV7-8 | NA | CASIGLVETQYF | TGTGCCAGCATAGGGTTGGTAGAGACCCAGTACTTC
once | TRBJ2-3 | TRBV10-3 | TRBD2 | CAISGASGAADTQYF | TGTGCCATCAGTGGCGCTAGCGGGGCGGCAGATACGCAGTATTTT
many | TRBJ2-7 | TRBV20-1 | NA | CSAAGGFPYEQYF | TGCAGTGCAGCAGGGGGGTTCCCCTACGAGCAGTACTTC
NA | TRBJ2-1 | TRBV5-6 | NA | CASSLVQEYNEQFF | TGTGCCAGCAGCTTGGTTCAGGAATACAATGAGCAGTTCTTC
NA | TRBJ2-1 | TRBV4-1 | NA | CASSQVLAVNEQFF | TGCGCCAGCAGCCAAGTTTTGGCCGTCAATGAGCAGTTCTTC
NA | TRBJ2-7 | TRBV15 | NA | CATSRDTGPYEQYF | TGTGCCACCAGCAGAGATACAGGGCCCTACGAGCAGTACTTC
NA | TRBJ2-3 | TRBV20-1 | TRBD2 | CSARASGRPADTQYF | TGCAGTGCTAGAGCTAGCGGGAGGCCGGCAGATACGCAGTATTTT
NA | TRBJ1-5 | TRBV20-1 | NA | CSATDRPSNQPQHF | TGCAGTGCAACTGACAGACCTAGCAATCAGCCCCAGCATTTT
NA | TRBJ2-1 | TRBV5-1 | TRBD2 | CASRDPIASGRVHNEQFF | TGCGCCAGCAGGGATCCGATCGCTAGCGGGAGGGTCCACAATGAGCAGTTCTTC
NA | TRBJ2-2 | TRBV20-1 | TRBD1 | CSAMRTGEPGELFF | TGCAGTGCTATGCGGACAGGGGAACCCGGGGAGCTGTTTTTT
many | TRBJ2-5 | TRBV5-5 | NA | CASSLSWETQYF | TGTGCCAGCAGCTTGAGTTGGGAGACCCAGTACTTC
many | TRBJ2-7 | TRBV7-2 | NA | CASSSPNTYEQYF | TGTGCCAGCAGCTCCCCAAACACCTACGAGCAGTACTTC
NA | TRBJ1-4 | TRBV2 | NA | CASRGRQVTTNEKLFF | TGTGCCAGCAGAGGTAGACAGGTCACAACTAATGAAAAACTGTTTTTT
NA | TRBJ2-7 | TRBV20-1 | NA | CSASGFDGVGGYEQYF | TGCAGTGCTAGCGGATTCGACGGAGTAGGAGGCTACGAGCAGTACTTC
NA | TRBJ1-3 | TRBV6-5 | NA | CASSYDRSSGNTIYF | TGTGCCAGCAGTTACGACAGGAGCTCTGGAAACACCATATATTTT
many | TRBJ2-3 | TRBV7-2 | NA | CASSLERGYTDTQYF | TGTGCCAGCAGCTTAGAGAGGGGATACACAGATACGCAGTATTTT
NA | TRBJ1-5 | TRBV28 | TRBD1 | CARTPGQGHQPQHF | TGTGCCCGCACCCCCGGACAGGGCCATCAGCCCCAGCATTTT
NA | TRBJ1-2 | TRBV5-1 | TRBD1 | CASSSTTGVFAYGYTF | TGCGCCAGCAGCTCAACCACAGGGGTTTTTGCCTATGGCTACACCTTC
NA | TRBJ1-1 | TRBV9 | NA | CASSVVPGATEAFF | TGTGCCAGCAGCGTAGTTCCAGGGGCCACTGAAGCTTTCTTT
NA | TRBJ2-3 | TRBV5-8 | NA | CASSLAGHASTDTQYF | TGTGCCAGCAGCTTGGCGGGACACGCTAGCACAGATACGCAGTATTTT
NA | TRBJ2-3 | TRBV12-3/TRBV12-4 | NA | CASSLAGAHDTQYF | TGTGCCAGCAGTTTAGCGGGAGCCCACGATACGCAGTATTTT
NA | TRBJ2-1 | TRBV3-1 | TRBD2 | CASSRGRASYEQFF | TGTGCCAGCAGCCGCGGGAGGGCCTCTTATGAGCAGTTCTTC
many | TRBJ2-1 | TRBV5-1 | TRBD2 | CASSLDTLAGYNEQFF | TGCGCCAGCAGCTTGGATACGCTAGCGGGCTACAATGAGCAGTTCTTC